This T cell receptor beta chain was captured by sequencing in a study of blood T cell repertoires in COVID-19. Study-wide context: Sites across the United States, Italy and Spain contributed samples from acute and convalescent COVID-19. T cells, B-cell-depleted T cells, or PBMCs supplied cDNA or gDNA.

V lost 6 bases and J lost 6; bases outside the gene matches: 7. This CDR3 has 13 amino acids. Germline CDR1 is GTSNPN and CDR2 is SVGIG (reference sequence). In the original processing: Reference gene primer amplification gave estimated nucleated cell counts. Clones were sequenced by immunoSEQ multiplex PCR, and TCRdb holds only the in-frame ones, with some missing. That table gives V, J and clone size, and the DNA gave D and trimming. Of around 270,000 clones in the sample, about 89% were seen once. Input material: peripheral blood. V gene TRBV30 combines with J gene TRBJ1-5, with 8 bases identical to TRBD1. The clonotype originates from a man between 40 and 49 years old with acute or convalescent COVID-19. DNA for the CDR3: TGTGCCTGTTCACAGGGGGAATTTCAGCCCCAGCATTTT. This codes for CACSQGEFQPQHF.